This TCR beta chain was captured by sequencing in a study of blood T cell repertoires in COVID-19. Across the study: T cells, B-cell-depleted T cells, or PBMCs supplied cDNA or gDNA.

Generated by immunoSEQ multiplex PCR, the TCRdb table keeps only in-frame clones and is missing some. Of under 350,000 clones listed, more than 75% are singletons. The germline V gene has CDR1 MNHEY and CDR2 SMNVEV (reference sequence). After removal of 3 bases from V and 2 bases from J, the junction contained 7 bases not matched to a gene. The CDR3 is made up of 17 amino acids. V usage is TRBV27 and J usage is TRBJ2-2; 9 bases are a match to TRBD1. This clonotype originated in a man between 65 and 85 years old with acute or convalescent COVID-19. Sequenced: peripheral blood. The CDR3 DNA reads TGTGCCAGCAGTTTGGGACAGGGTTGGTCCAACACCGGGGAGCTGTTTTTT. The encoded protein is CASSLGQGWSNTGELFF.